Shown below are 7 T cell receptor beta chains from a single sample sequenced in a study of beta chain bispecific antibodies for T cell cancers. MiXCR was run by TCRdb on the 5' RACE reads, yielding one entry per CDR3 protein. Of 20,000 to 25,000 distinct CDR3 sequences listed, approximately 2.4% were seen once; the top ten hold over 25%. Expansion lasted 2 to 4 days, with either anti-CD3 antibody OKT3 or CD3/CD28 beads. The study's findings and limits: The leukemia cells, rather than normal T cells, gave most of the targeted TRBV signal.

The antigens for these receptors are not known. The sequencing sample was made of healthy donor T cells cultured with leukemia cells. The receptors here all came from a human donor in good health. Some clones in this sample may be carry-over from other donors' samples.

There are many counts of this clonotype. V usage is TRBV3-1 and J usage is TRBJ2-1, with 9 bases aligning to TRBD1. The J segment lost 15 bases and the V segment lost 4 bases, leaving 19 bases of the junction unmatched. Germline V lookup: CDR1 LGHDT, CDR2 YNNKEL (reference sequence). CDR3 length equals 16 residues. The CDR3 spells CASSRSPGTGTFPAFF. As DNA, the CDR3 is TGTGCCAGCAGCCGTTCCCCAGGGACAGGGACTTTTCCCGCGTTCTTC.

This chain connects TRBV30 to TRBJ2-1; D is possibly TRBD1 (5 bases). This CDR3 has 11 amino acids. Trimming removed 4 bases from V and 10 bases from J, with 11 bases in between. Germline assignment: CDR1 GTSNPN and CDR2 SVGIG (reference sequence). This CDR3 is CAWTLGREQFF. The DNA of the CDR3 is TGTGCCTGGACTTTGGGGCGGGAGCAGTTCTTC. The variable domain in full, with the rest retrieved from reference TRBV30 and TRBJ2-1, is SQTIHQWPATLVQPVGSPLSLECTVEGTSNPNLYWYRQAAGRGLQLLFYSVGIGQISSEVPQNLSASRPQDRQFILSSKKLLLSDSGFYLCAWTLGREQFFGPGTRLTVL.

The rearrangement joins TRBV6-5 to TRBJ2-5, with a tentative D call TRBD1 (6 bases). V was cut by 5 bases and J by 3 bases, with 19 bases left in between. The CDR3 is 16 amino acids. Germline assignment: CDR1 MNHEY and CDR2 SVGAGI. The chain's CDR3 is CASSPTKQGSKETQYF. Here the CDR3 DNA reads TGTGCCAGCAGTCCAACTAAACAGGGATCGAAAGAGACCCAGTACTTC.

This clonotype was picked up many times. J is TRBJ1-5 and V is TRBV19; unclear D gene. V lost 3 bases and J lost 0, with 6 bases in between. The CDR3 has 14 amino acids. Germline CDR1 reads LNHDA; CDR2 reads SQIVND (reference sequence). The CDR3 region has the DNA TGTGCCAGTAGTATTAGGGATAGCAATCAGCCCCAGCATTTT. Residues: CASSIRDSNQPQHF.

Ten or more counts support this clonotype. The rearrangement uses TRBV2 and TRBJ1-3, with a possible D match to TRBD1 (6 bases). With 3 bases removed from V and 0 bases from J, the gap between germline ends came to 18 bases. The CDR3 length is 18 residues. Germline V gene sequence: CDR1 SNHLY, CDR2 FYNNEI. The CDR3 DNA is TGTGCCAGCAGTGACCCGGTAGCGACAGGCTACTCTGGAAACACCATATATTTT. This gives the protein CASSDPVATGYSGNTIYF.

CDR3 coding DNA: TGCAGCGTTGATTCGGGGACAGGGGGCGGCTACACCTTC. It codes for CSVDSGTGGGYTF. The chain couples TRBV29-1 to TRBJ1-2; 12 positions agree with TRBD1. The CDR3 is made up of 13 amino acids. From germline, CDR1 is SQVTM and CDR2 ANQGSEA. With V trimmed by 3 bases and J by 8 bases, 4 bases remained unmatched.

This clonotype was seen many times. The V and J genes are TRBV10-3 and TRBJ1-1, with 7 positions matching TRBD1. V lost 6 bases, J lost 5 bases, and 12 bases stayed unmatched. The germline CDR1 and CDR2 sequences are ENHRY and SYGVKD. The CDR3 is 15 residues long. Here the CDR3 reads CAISGEGAVGTEAFF. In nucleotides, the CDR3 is TGTGCCATCAGCGGGGAGGGGGCGGTGGGGACTGAAGCTTTCTTT.